The text below deals with one T cell receptor (beta chain). As yet, its antigen is unknown. Those with alopecia areata gave lesional scalp punch biopsies and peripheral blood. RNA, once extracted, was reverse transcribed into cDNA for use as the sequencing template. The method was immunoSEQ multiplex PCR; TCRdb's version includes in-frame clones alone and lacks a portion of them. The sample has about 120,000 clones, almost 50% seen once. The record originates from a study of CD8+ T cells in alopecia areata. Study-level points and caveats: Unlike in mice, where it was clearer, TCR sharing across patients was less clear, possibly HLA-related. Lesional scalp, notably in alopecia totalis/universalis, had clonality above that of normal scalp. Tissue-resident alphabeta T cells belonging to normal skin likewise get sequenced within scalp specimens.

This CDR3 contains 13 residues. The V gene end was trimmed by 6 bases and the J gene end by 3 bases; junction bases not matched to a gene: 0. Germline CDR1 MNHEY, CDR2 SVGAGI. Sequenced here: CD8+ T cells sorted from blood, sampled at week 0. This TCR came from a human donor with alopecia areata. This chain connects TRBV6-5 to TRBJ2-3, with 10 bases lining up with TRBD2. CDR3 DNA sequence: TGTGCCAGCAGAGCGGGAGGGACAGATACGCAGTATTTT. Amino acid sequence: CASRAGGTDTQYF.